This T cell receptor beta chain comes out of a study of beta chain features in type 1 diabetes. Only a few counts were recorded for this clone. CDR3 length: 14 amino acids. The V end lost 1 base, the J end lost 0 bases, and 7 bases lay between the germline ends. CDR1 GTSNPN and CDR2 SVGIG come from the germline V gene (reference sequence). Once sorted, every population was more than 95% pure. The sequenced template was cDNA made from the entire isolated RNA. Generated by immunoSEQ multiplex PCR, the TCRdb table keeps only in-frame clones and is missing some. The sample shows about 210,000 clones, roughly 10% of them seen only once.

This chain uses TRBV30 with TRBJ1-3; no reliable D call. This clonotype was obtained from a man aged 18 to 29 in good health. The sequenced sample consisted of central memory CD4+ T cells from blood. The DNA of the CDR3 is TGTGCCTGGAGTGCCGCCCTCTCTGGAAACACCATATATTTT. Its translation is CAWSAALSGNTIYF.